This T cell receptor beta chain was identified in a study of T-cell memory formation after mild COVID-19. TCRdb ran MiXCR on the 5' RACE reads and lists one entry per CDR3 protein. The sample lists roughly 450,000 distinct CDR3 sequences; about 20% were seen once. This clonotype was detected only a few times. Its antigen is not known. Trimming removed 2 bases from V and 2 bases from J, with 15 bases in between. CDR3 length: 16 amino acids. CDR1 is MGHRA and CDR2 is YSYEKL in the germline V gene. The study's findings and limits: Balance between CD4 and CD8 was seen in clones contracting day 15 to 85, and a CD4+ lean was seen in later expanders. CM and EM subsets held most contracting CD4+ clones; EMRA held CD8+ ones. Pre-infection memory held some responding clones, suggesting pre-existing cross-reactive T cells responded.

The clonotype was recovered from an adult woman who had mild COVID-19 (a few samples of this study predate the infection). Cell type and time point are not known. Sequencing was performed on PBMCs or a T cell subset sorted from them (not recorded which). This sequence joins TRBV4-1 and TRBJ2-5, with D perhaps TRBD2 (6 bases). This CDR3 is CASSQWAPRGQETQYF. The CDR3 DNA is TGCGCCAGCAGCCAATGGGCTCCGCGGGGTCAAGAGACCCAGTACTTC.